One sample yielded the 23 T cell receptor beta chains listed below, sequenced in a study of CD8+CD57+ T cells in acquired aplastic anemia. Genomic DNA templated the TCR beta VDJ and CDR3 profiling. Via MiXCR, TCRdb re-called the reads, giving one row per CDR3 protein. Seen here are more than 150,000 distinct CDR3 sequences, less than 65% observed once, and the top ten hold roughly 46%. Sequenced material: sorted CD4+, CD8+, or CD8+CD57+ T cells (not recorded which) from PBMCs. These receptor sequences come from a human donor with severe aplastic anemia or a healthy control (not recorded which).

The J gene is TRBJ2-7, the V gene TRBV4-3; maybe TRBD1 (5 bases). This CDR3 spans 15 amino acids. Trimming stripped 6 bases from V and 0 bases from J, with 15 bases between. CDR1 and CDR2 from the germline V gene are LGHNA and YSLEER. The CDR3 DNA reads TGCGCCAGCAGGAGAGACAGATTATTCTCCTACGAGCAGTACTTC. It codes for CASRRDRLFSYEQYF.

This clonotype was seen more than once but under ten times. The junction and the germline gene differ at one end; a read error may be behind it. J is TRBJ1-1 and V is TRBV6-5; no definite D call. This CDR3 spans 13 amino acids. CDR1 and CDR2 (germline): MNHEY, SVGAGI. Here the CDR3 reads CASSYSTRTEALF. CDR3 in DNA: TGTGCCAGCAGTTACTCCACAAGGACTGAAGCTCTCTTT.

This sequence joins TRBV10-3 and TRBJ2-2, with D unresolved. The germline V gene encodes CDR1 ENHRY and CDR2 SYGVKD. The CDR3 extends over 16 amino acids. V was pared by 6 bases and J by 0 bases, with 14 bases between. As DNA, the CDR3 is TGTGCCATCAGCGATAACAGCGTCTCGAACACCGGGGAGCTGTTTTTT. Amino acids: CAISDNSVSNTGELFF.

The V and J genes are TRBV7-6 and TRBJ2-3; D may match TRBD1 or TRBD2 (5 bases each). The V gene's germline CDR1 is SGHVS and CDR2 FNYEAQ. The V end lost 4 bases, the J end lost 0 bases, and 11 bases lay between the germline ends. The CDR3 covers 15 residues. The CDR3 DNA follows: TGTGCCAGCAGCTCCACGGGGCTAAGCACAGATACGCAGTATTTT. The encoded protein is CASSSTGLSTDTQYF. The full variable domain, rest sourced from reference TRBV7-6 and TRBJ2-3, is GAGVSQSPRYKVTKRGQDVALRCDPISGHVSLYWYRQALGQGPEFLTYFNYEAQQDKSGLPNDRFSAERPEGSISTLTIQRTEQRDSAMYRCASSSTGLSTDTQYFGPGTRLTVL.

This clonotype occurred a few times. V usage is TRBV24-1 and J usage is TRBJ2-7; D ambiguous. V was clipped by 3 bases and J by 3 bases, with 5 bases between them. The CDR3 runs to 12 residues. Germline V gives CDR1 KGHDR, CDR2 SFDVKD. CDR3 residues: CATSDGRYEQYF. The CDR3 nucleotides read TGTGCCACCAGTGATGGACGCTACGAGCAGTACTTC.

This chain joins TRBV10-3 and TRBJ2-7, with 8 positions matching TRBD1. The CDR3 sequence is 12 residues long. Trimming took 4 bases from V and 7 from J; bases not matched to a gene: 3. Germline-derived CDR1 and CDR2 are ENHRY and SYGVKD. The DNA for the CDR3 is TGTGCCATCAGTGGGACAGGGAGAGAGCAGTACTTC. It is translated as CAISGTGREQYF.

The V gene is TRBV9, the J gene TRBJ2-6; 9 bases map to TRBD1. The V gene's germline CDR1 is SGDLS and CDR2 YYNGEE. This CDR3 region has 19 residues. V shed 3 bases, J shed 2 bases, and the junction held 12 bases outside the gene matches. The CDR3 spells CASSDPPGQGRTGANVLTF. CDR3 coding DNA: TGTGCCAGCAGCGACCCGCCGGGACAGGGAAGGACTGGGGCCAACGTCCTGACTTTC.

This chain joins TRBV20-1 and TRBJ2-5, with unresolved D. The CDR3 consists of 12 residues. Per the germline V gene, CDR1 is DFQATT and CDR2 is SNEGSKA (reference sequence). The ends were cut back, 4 bases at V and 4 bases at J, with 10 bases in the middle. CDR3 DNA: TGCAGTGCTAACCAGTTACGAGAGACCCAGTACTTC. This gives the protein CSANQLRETQYF.

This clonotype was counted many times. The chain is built from TRBV6-5 and TRBJ2-7; possible D gene TRBD2, 8 bases. V shed 6 bases and J shed 0 bases, with 27 bases lying between them. The CDR3 length is 19 residues. CDR1 MNHEY and CDR2 SVGAGI come from the germline V gene. The CDR3: CASSLSGGVAGQSSYEQYF. In DNA form, the CDR3 reads TGTGCCAGCAGCTTATCCGGGGGTGTAGCGGGACAGAGCTCCTACGAGCAGTACTTC.

This clonotype has at least ten counts. The chain combines TRBV10-1 with TRBJ1-6; D gene unclear. Germline V gene data show CDR1 as WNHNN and CDR2 as SYGVQD (reference sequence). The CDR3 is made up of 14 amino acids. V was pared by 11 bases and J by 9 bases, with 20 bases between. The CDR3 sequence is CALPEGTTFSPLHF. The DNA for the CDR3 is TGCGCCCTCCCAGAGGGAACCACCTTTTCACCCCTCCACTTT.

The CDR3 DNA reads as TGCAGTGCTCGGAGCATCGGCACAGATACGCAGTATTTT. It specifies CSARSIGTDTQYF. This chain links TRBV20-1 with TRBJ2-3; D is ambiguous. The CDR3 has 13 amino acids. The germline V gene encodes CDR1 DFQATT and CDR2 SNEGSKA (reference sequence). V lost 5 bases, J lost 1 base, and 10 bases lay in between.

The rearrangement joins TRBV19 to TRBJ1-1; weak D call: TRBD1 (5 bases). CDR3 length: 14 amino acids. Germline V gives CDR1 LNHDA, CDR2 SQIVND (reference sequence). Trimming took off 6 bases at V and 3 bases at J, with 14 bases between the two ends. Here the CDR3 reads CASSNRGADTEAFF. The CDR3 DNA sequence: TGTGCCAGTAGCAATAGAGGGGCTGACACTGAAGCTTTCTTT.

V gene TRBV27 combines with J gene TRBJ1-5; D call uncertain. The V and J ends lost 2 bases and 2 bases respectively, with 7 bases between them. From germline, CDR1 is MNHEY and CDR2 SMNVEV (reference sequence). The CDR3 has 14 residues. The CDR3 region is CASSLLGGNQPQHF. The CDR3 coding sequence is TGTGCCAGCAGTTTACTCGGCGGCAATCAGCCCCAGCATTTT.

V and J are TRBV2 and TRBJ2-1; D is unresolved. Germline CDR1 and CDR2: SNHLY and FYNNEI. This CDR3 has 15 residues. V was shortened by 1 base and J by 4 bases, with 11 bases between the two germline ends. The CDR3 bases are TGTGCCAGCAGTGAAGACAAGAACGGGTACAATGAGCAGTTCTTC. Protein: CASSEDKNGYNEQFF.

This clonotype was recorded many times. The J gene is TRBJ2-7, the V gene TRBV29-1, with D maybe TRBD2 (5 bases). The CDR3 runs 15 residues. V was pared by 4 bases and J by 5 bases, with 21 bases between. Germline V gives CDR1 SQVTM, CDR2 ANQGSEA. CDR3 residues: CSVAGSLEGMHEQYF. The CDR3, as DNA: TGCAGCGTTGCGGGCTCCCTAGAGGGTATGCACGAGCAGTACTTC.

V usage is TRBV20-1 and J usage is TRBJ1-2; 7 positions match TRBD1. V dropped 5 bases and J dropped 8; count of bases not matched to a gene: 8. The CDR3 is made up of 12 amino acids. Germline V lookup: CDR1 DFQATT, CDR2 SNEGSKA (reference sequence). This CDR3 reads CSALSDRRGYTF. CDR3 nucleotide sequence: TGCAGTGCTCTATCGGACAGGCGCGGCTACACCTTC.

This rearrangement joins TRBV7-2 to TRBJ2-7; TRBD1 is a possible D gene (6 bases). The CDR3 consists of 15 residues. The V and J ends lost 1 base and 4 bases respectively, with 14 bases between them. Germline V gene data show CDR1 as SGHTA and CDR2 as FQGNSA. CDR3 coding DNA: TGTGCCAGCAGCTTAGGGCAAGACAGGACGTACGAGCAGTACTTC. This encodes CASSLGQDRTYEQYF.

This clonotype appeared many times. This chain joins TRBV19 and TRBJ1-4, with 9 bases aligning to TRBD1. CDR3 length: 14 amino acids. Unmatched junction bases numbered 10, after V lost 9 bases and J lost 8 bases. Germline lookup yields CDR1 LNHDA and CDR2 SQIVND (reference sequence). CDR3 in DNA: TGTGCCAGCGCGGGACAGGGAGGTTGGGAAAAACTGTTTTTT. This sequence encodes CASAGQGGWEKLFF.

The chain recombines TRBV6-1 with TRBJ1-4; a weak D match, TRBD1 (5 bases). CDR1 MNHNS and CDR2 SASEGT come from the germline V gene. Trimming shortened V by 6 bases and J by 1 base, and 21 bases separated the two germline ends. The CDR3 loop spans 18 amino acids. CDR3 sequence (DNA): TGTGCCAGCAGGGACGCAGGTAGATGGGGGGTAACTAATGAAAAACTGTTTTTT. This sequence encodes CASRDAGRWGVTNEKLFF.

V gene TRBV15 combines with J gene TRBJ1-5, with D possibly matching TRBD1 (5 bases). Germline CDR1 and CDR2: LNHNV and YYDKDF (reference sequence). Trimming stripped 1 base from V and 14 bases from J, with 18 bases between. The CDR3 is made up of 14 amino acids. The CDR3 is CATSRVTSGDYEHF. CDR3 coding DNA: TGTGCCACCAGCAGAGTGACTAGCGGGGACTACGAGCATTTT.

The genes are TRBV2 and TRBJ2-1; 10 nucleotides align to TRBD2. CDR1 is SNHLY and CDR2 is FYNNEI in the germline V gene. The CDR3 is 15 residues long. J lost 2 bases, V lost 6 bases, and 4 bases had no gene match. CDR3 in amino acids: CASRKGLAAYNEQFF. The CDR3 DNA is TGTGCCAGCAGAAAAGGACTAGCGGCCTACAATGAGCAGTTCTTC.

This chain joins TRBV10-3 and TRBJ2-1; 12 bases line up with TRBD2. Germline V gene sequence: CDR1 ENHRY, CDR2 SYGVKD. V shed 8 bases, J shed 6 bases, and the junction held 5 bases outside the gene matches. The CDR3 spans 14 residues. Here the CDR3 reads CAIALAGGPNEQFF. CDR3 nucleotide sequence: TGTGCCATCGCGCTAGCGGGAGGGCCCAATGAGCAGTTCTTC.

This rearrangement joins TRBV10-3 to TRBJ2-1; 11 positions agree with TRBD2. After removal of 6 bases from V and 10 bases from J, the junction contained 8 bases not matched to a gene. The CDR3 sequence is 14 residues long. Germline CDR1 reads ENHRY; CDR2 reads SYGVKD. Written as DNA, the CDR3 is TGTGCCATCAGGGCTAGCGGGAGGAATAACGAGCAGTTCTTC. Encoded protein: CAIRASGRNNEQFF.